The clone carrying this T cell receptor (beta chain) came up many times. This library used roughly 400 ng RNA and molecular barcoded adaptors spanning alpha/delta and beta/gamma chains. TCRdb re-derived calls from the reads in MiXCR, one entry per CDR3 protein. In the table there are over 90,000 distinct CDR3 sequences, 20% to 25% of which are singletons. This sample stems from a study of read filtering for tumor transcriptome and immune sequencing. Study at large: By R-ISS, stages I, II and III held about 8, 16 and 7 patients.

The germline gives CDR1 SGDLS, CDR2 YYNGEE. This CDR3 is 14 amino acids long. Unmatched junction bases numbered 4, after V lost 4 bases and J lost 1 base. Bone marrow was sampled from every patient at the time of active disease. The clonotype comes from a donor at least 40 years old with multiple myeloma. This chain connects TRBV9 to TRBJ2-5, with 7 bases fitting TRBD1. The sequencing input was a population of CD138-negative cells sorted from bone marrow. The CDR3 sequence: CASSNWDSQETQYF. CDR3 nucleotide sequence: TGTGCCAGCAGCAACTGGGACAGCCAAGAGACCCAGTACTTC.